The TCR beta chain described here comes from a study of blood T cell repertoires in COVID-19. The overall study: Specimens from acute and convalescent COVID-19 originated in the United States, Italy and Spain. In each case, the material was cDNA or gDNA derived from T cells, B-cell-depleted T cells, or PBMCs.

V shed 3 bases, J shed 14 bases, and the junction held 12 bases outside the gene matches. The CDR3 length is 13 residues. The germline V gene has CDR1 SEHNR and CDR2 FQNEAQ (reference sequence). The table lists this clone with a few counts. In the original analysis: Amplified reference gene primers provided the basis for estimating nucleated cell counts. Profiled with immunoSEQ multiplex PCR; TCRdb holds only in-frame clones, not every one. The V and J calls and clone size are taken from that table; D and trimming were inferred from the DNA. This sample has approximately 91,000 clones, with about 80% found just once.

The sequenced sample was peripheral blood. The sequence was obtained from a man between 65 and 85 years old with acute or convalescent COVID-19. The rearrangement uses TRBV7-9 and TRBJ1-1, with 7 bases fitting TRBD1. The CDR3 is CASSLARDSARFF. The CDR3 region has the DNA TGTGCCAGCAGCTTGGCACGGGACAGCGCTAGGTTCTTT.